This passage covers 13 T cell receptor beta chains from one sample sequenced in a study of blood T cell repertoires in COVID-19. Sequencing was performed with immunoSEQ multiplex PCR; in TCRdb, only in-frame clones are kept and a portion is missing. The sample consists of about 250,000 clones, roughly 86% of them appearing once. Sequencing input: peripheral blood. The source is an older woman who had recovered from COVID-19.

The gene calls are TRBV5-4 and TRBJ2-3; weak D call: TRBD2 (6 bases). CDR1 and CDR2 from the germline V gene are SGHNT and YYREEE (reference sequence). This CDR3 is 17 amino acids long. Between the trimmed V and J ends, which lost 0 bases and 2 bases, there was a span of 16 bases. CDR3 region: CASSLGGVLGITDTQYF. DNA of the CDR3: TGTGCCAGCAGCTTGGGCGGGGTTCTGGGGATCACAGATACGCAGTATTTT.

V gene TRBV4-1 combines with J gene TRBJ1-2; 7 nucleotides align to TRBD1. Germline lookup yields CDR1 MGHRA and CDR2 YSYEKL. The CDR3 contains 18 residues. V lost 2 bases to trimming and J lost 4 bases; unmatched junction nucleotides: 16. The CDR3 nucleotides are TGCGCCAGCAGCCAATTCCCAACCCGGACAGGCTCATTCTATGGCTACACCTTC. Translating it yields CASSQFPTRTGSFYGYTF.

The rearrangement uses TRBV11-2 and TRBJ2-7, with D possibly being TRBD1 (6 bases). Per germline, CDR1 SGHAT and CDR2 FQNNGV. V lost 3 bases and J 6 bases, leaving 9 bases between the germline ends. The CDR3 runs to 12 residues. In DNA, the CDR3 is TGTGCCAGCAGCTTCACAGGGTCCGAGCAGTACTTC. Translated: CASSFTGSEQYF.

The gene calls are TRBV7-2 and TRBJ1-3; D unclear. CDR3 length: 14 residues. Trimming shortened V by 4 bases and J by 1 base, and 8 bases separated the two germline ends. In germline, CDR1 is SGHTA, CDR2 FQGNSA. The CDR3 sequence: CASSYEVSGNTIYF. CDR3 DNA: TGTGCCAGCAGCTATGAGGTGTCTGGAAACACCATATATTTT.

The J gene is TRBJ1-5, the V gene TRBV6-5; D perhaps matches TRBD1 (6 bases). Trimming removed 5 bases at V and 2 bases at J, with 13 bases between. CDR3 length: 15 residues. Per germline, CDR1 MNHEY and CDR2 SVGAGI. Here the CDR3 reads CASSRATGGNQPQHF. In DNA, the CDR3 is TGTGCCAGCAGTCGGGCGACAGGCGGCAATCAGCCCCAGCATTTT.

The table lists this clone with a count of one. The chain recombines TRBV5-1 with TRBJ2-7; the match to TRBD2 covers 9 bases. The CDR3 spans 13 residues. CDR1 is SGHRS, CDR2 YFSETQ, per germline. V shed 5 bases, J shed 3 bases, and the junction held 3 bases outside the gene matches. For the CDR3, the DNA is TGCGCCAGCAGGAAAGCGGGGGGCTACGAGCAGTACTTC. This sequence encodes CASRKAGGYEQYF.

The V gene is TRBV9, the J gene TRBJ2-5; D unclear. CDR1 is SGDLS, CDR2 YYNGEE, per germline. V lost 0 bases and J 4 bases, leaving 13 bases between the germline ends. This CDR3 contains 15 residues. This CDR3 is CASSVVVGSGETQYF. The CDR3 region has the DNA TGTGCCAGCAGCGTAGTGGTTGGCTCGGGAGAGACCCAGTACTTC.

V is TRBV28 and J is TRBJ1-5; 9 bases agree with TRBD1. The V segment lost 2 bases and the J segment 4 bases; nucleotides outside the gene matches: 6. Germline CDR1 and CDR2: MDHEN and SYDVKM. The CDR3 runs to 16 residues. The CDR3 coding sequence is TGTGCCAGCAGTTTACCCGGACAGGGGATTAATCAGCCCCAGCATTTT. It translates to CASSLPGQGINQPQHF.

This chain joins TRBV5-1 and TRBJ2-6, with D possibly being TRBD1 (5 bases). Trimming left V 3 bases short and J 0 bases short, with 13 bases between. The CDR3 sequence is 17 residues long. Germline V gene sequence: CDR1 SGHRS, CDR2 YFSETQ. The CDR3 spells CASSYRTISSGANVLTF. CDR3 coding DNA: TGCGCCAGCAGCTACCGGACAATTTCCTCTGGGGCCAACGTCCTGACTTTC.

V gene TRBV5-6 combines with J gene TRBJ1-2; D is undetermined. The CDR3 has 15 amino acids. Germline V gives CDR1 SGHDT, CDR2 YYEEEE. With 4 bases removed from V and 4 bases from J, the gap between germline ends came to 17 bases. CDR3 region: CASSPDVGSGYGYTF. For the CDR3, the DNA is TGTGCCAGCAGCCCCGACGTGGGCAGTGGCTATGGCTACACCTTC. The complete variable domain, with remaining parts taken from reference TRBV5-6 and TRBJ1-2, reads DAGVTQSPTHLIKTRGQQVTLRCSPKSGHDTVSWYQQALGQGPQFIFQYYEEEERQRGNFPDRFSGHQFPNYSSELNVNALLLGDSALYLCASSPDVGSGYGYTFGSGTRLTVV.

The chain carries TRBV6-6 and TRBJ1-3; TRBD1 might be the D (5 bases). The CDR3 spans 16 residues. The germline gives CDR1 MNHNY, CDR2 SVGAGI (reference sequence). Trimming shortened V by 2 bases and J by 2 bases, and 13 bases separated the two germline ends. CDR3 amino acids: CASSYPGVLAGNTIYF. CDR3 DNA sequence: TGTGCCAGCAGTTACCCGGGGGTTCTAGCTGGAAACACCATATATTTT.

This chain links TRBV19 with TRBJ2-7, with 12 bases identical to TRBD2. Germline V lookup: CDR1 LNHDA, CDR2 SQIVND (reference sequence). The CDR3 contains 17 residues. The trim removed 4 bases at V and 4 bases at J, leaving 11 bases unmatched. The CDR3 protein is CASSTQHRLAGVYEQYF. The CDR3, as DNA: TGTGCCAGTAGTACCCAACACCGACTAGCGGGGGTGTACGAGCAGTACTTC. Full variable domain (outside the CDR3, taken from reference TRBV19 and TRBJ2-7): DGGITQSPKYLFRKEGQNVTLSCEQNLNHDAMYWYRQDPGQGLRLIYYSQIVNDFQKGDIAEGYSVSREKKESFPLTVTSAQKNPTAFYLCASSTQHRLAGVYEQYFGPGTRLTVT.

This clone was counted a few times. This chain connects TRBV5-4 to TRBJ1-2; 7 nucleotides agree with TRBD1. CDR1 SGHNT and CDR2 YYREEE come from the germline V gene (reference sequence). The CDR3 sequence is 14 residues long. J lost 4 bases, V lost 2 bases, and 5 bases had no gene match. The CDR3 nucleotides read TGTGCCAGCAGCTTAAAGACAGGGACCTATGGCTACACCTTC. As protein: CASSLKTGTYGYTF. Combining the CDR3 with reference TRBV5-4 and TRBJ1-2 gives the whole variable domain ETGVTQSPTHLIKTRGQQVTLRCSSQSGHNTVSWYQQALGQGPQFIFQYYREEENGRGNFPPRFSGLQFPNYSSELNVNALELDDSALYLCASSLKTGTYGYTFGSGTRLTVV.